The next 7 T cell receptor beta chains were all read from a single sample in a study of type 1 regulatory T cells. TCRdb processed the reads anew with MiXCR; each CDR3 protein has one entry. The data contain tens of thousands of distinct CDR3 sequences, nearly 50% of them singletons. The antigens these receptors bind are not known. Material for sequencing was cultured non-Tr1 T cells, either the whole culture or a sorted T cell fraction (not recorded which). The receptors originated from a human donor in good health.

This clonotype was counted between two and nine times. Mismatch with germline at one junction end may stem from a read error. V and J are TRBV7-7 and TRBJ2-5; 10 bases are shared with TRBD2. Germline CDR1 SSHAT, CDR2 FNYEAQ (reference sequence). The CDR3 length is 18 residues. The CDR3 reads CASSLAASGGPDQETQYF. In nucleotides, the CDR3 is TGTGCTAGCAGCTTAGCGGCTAGCGGGGGTCCCGACCAAGAGACCCAGTACTTC. The full variable domain, in which reference TRBV7-7 and TRBJ2-5 provide the parts outside the CDR3, is GAGVSQSPRYKVTKRGQDVTLRCDPISSHATLYWYQQALGQGPEFLTYFNYEAQPDKSGLPSDRFSAERPEGSISTLTIQRTEQRDSAMYRCASSLAASGGPDQETQYFGPGTRLLVL.

The chain combines TRBV7-8 with TRBJ2-7; 7 nucleotides align to TRBD1. This CDR3 has 15 residues. The V gene end was trimmed by 4 bases and the J gene end by 4 bases; junction bases not matched to a gene: 10. Looked up from germline, CDR1 is SGHVS and CDR2 is FQNEAQ. CDR3 region: CASSSLGTEIYEQYF. DNA of the CDR3: TGTGCCAGCAGCTCCCTCGGGACAGAAATTTACGAGCAGTACTTC.

This clonotype turned up a few times. The V gene is TRBV20-1, the J gene TRBJ1-4; the D gene is possibly TRBD1 (6 bases). CDR3 length: 11 amino acids. V was shortened by 4 bases and J by 8 bases, with 8 bases between the two germline ends. Looked up from germline, CDR1 is DFQATT and CDR2 is SNEGSKA (reference sequence). The CDR3 DNA follows: TGCAGTGCTATCAGGGGCGAAAAACTGTTTTTT. Translation: CSAIRGEKLFF.

This sequence joins TRBV6-1 and TRBJ2-5; D remains ambiguous. The CDR3 contains 12 residues. V was pared by 4 bases and J by 5 bases, with 8 bases between. The germline CDR1 and CDR2 sequences are MNHNS and SASEGT. The CDR3 spells CASSGPTETQYF. The CDR3 DNA sequence: TGTGCCAGCAGTGGGCCAACGGAGACCCAGTACTTC.

This clonotype was seen a handful of times. The rearrangement uses TRBV20-1 and TRBJ2-7, with 12 bases fitting TRBD2. CDR1 and CDR2 (germline): DFQATT, SNEGSKA (reference sequence). This CDR3 has 15 residues. J was trimmed by 6 bases and V by 3 bases; bases with no gene match: 9. The CDR3 reads CSASFPGLAGSEQYF. The DNA for the CDR3 is TGCAGTGCTAGTTTCCCGGGACTAGCGGGTAGCGAGCAGTACTTC.

This chain joins TRBV7-6 and TRBJ2-1; tentative D call: TRBD1 (6 bases). CDR3 length equals 13 residues. Germline V gives CDR1 SGHVS, CDR2 FNYEAQ. V was shortened by 0 bases and J by 6 bases, with 6 bases between the two germline ends. The CDR3 DNA sequence: TGTGCCAGCAGCTTAGCACAGGGCAATGAGCAGTTCTTC. Translation gives CASSLAQGNEQFF.

V is TRBV5-1 and J is TRBJ1-4, with a possible D match to TRBD1 (6 bases). CDR1 and CDR2 from the germline V gene are SGHRS and YFSETQ. V was trimmed by 4 bases and J by 8 bases, leaving 27 bases between them. CDR3 size: 18 residues. The chain's CDR3 is CASSQTTRTPRGSEKLFF. The DNA of the CDR3 is TGCGCCAGCAGCCAGACCACGCGAACGCCAAGGGGGAGCGAAAAACTGTTTTTT.